These 16 T cell receptor beta chains were all obtained from the same sample, sequenced in a study of blood T cell repertoires in COVID-19 (dated by TCRdb to the early 2020s). The library was prepared using the immunoSEQ multiplex PCR assay. This is the immuneACCESS table as TCRdb keeps it, with only in-frame sequences that have V and J called. A part of the clones is gone; compared with another copy, unresolved V genes explain less than half, and the rest is unexplained. In all, the sample holds fewer than 200,000 clones, and just under 85% of those were seen once. The biggest ten clones account for approximately 7.7% of the sample. The sample consisted of peripheral blood. These receptor sequences come from a man aged 40-50 years who had recovered from COVID-19.

This chain connects TRBV7-3 to TRBJ2-2; D uncertain. V lost 5 bases and J lost 6, with 10 bases in between. CDR3 length equals 13 residues. Germline CDR1 reads SGHTA; CDR2 reads FQGTGA. The CDR3 bases are TGTGCCAGCAGCATTAGTTCGGCCGGGGAGCTGTTTTTT. It specifies CASSISSAGELFF. Variable domain in full (rest from reference TRBV7-3 and TRBJ2-2): GAGVSQTPSNKVTEKGKYVELRCDPISGHTALYWYRQSLGQGPEFLIYFQGTGAADDSGLPNDRFFAVRPEGSVSTLKIQRTERGDSAVYLCASSISSAGELFFGEGSRLTVL.

The chain employs TRBV5-4 and TRBJ2-5; TRBD1 aligns across 7 bases. The V segment lost 5 bases and the J segment 2 bases; nucleotides outside the gene matches: 6. Germline lookup yields CDR1 SGHNT and CDR2 YYREEE (reference sequence). The CDR3 has 14 residues. The CDR3 DNA sequence: TGTGCCAGCAGTCACCGGGACAGACAAGAGACCCAGTACTTC. Its protein product is CASSHRDRQETQYF.

V is TRBV6-5 and J is TRBJ1-2; 9 bases match TRBD1. The ends lost 5 bases at V and 7 bases at J; junction bases unmatched: 5. The germline V gene has CDR1 MNHEY and CDR2 SVGAGI. The CDR3 is made up of 13 amino acids. CDR3 sequence: CASSIRDRAGYTF. CDR3 nucleotides: TGTGCCAGCAGTATACGGGACAGGGCTGGCTACACCTTC.

The V and J genes are TRBV4-2 and TRBJ1-2; TRBD1 agrees at 10 bases. The CDR3 sequence is 16 residues long. Looked up from germline, CDR1 is LGHNA and CDR2 is YNFKEQ. The V and J ends lost 0 bases and 8 bases, in that order; junction bases with no gene match: 9. CDR3 sequence: CASSQDEGTGVLGYTF. The CDR3 DNA reads as TGTGCCAGCAGCCAAGATGAGGGGACAGGGGTTTTGGGCTACACCTTC.

This sequence joins TRBV3-1 (or the pseudogene TRBV3-2) and TRBJ1-5; D gene unclear. The V and J ends lost 4 bases and 5 bases respectively, with 9 bases between them. This CDR3 is 13 amino acids long. Germline CDR1 reads LGHDT; CDR2 reads YNNKEL (reference sequence). CDR3 residues: CASSPEGYQPQHF. The CDR3 region has the DNA TGTGCCAGCAGCCCAGAGGGCTATCAGCCCCAGCATTTT.

The V and J genes are TRBV7-2 and TRBJ1-5; D may be TRBD1 (5 bases). V was cut by 2 bases and J by 7 bases, with 9 bases left in between. The germline V gene has CDR1 SGHTA and CDR2 FQGNSA. There are 13 residues in the CDR3. CDR3 in amino acids: CASSLTWGQPQHF. The CDR3 DNA sequence: TGTGCCAGCAGCTTAACTTGGGGCCAGCCCCAGCATTTT.

This clone came up once. V is TRBV11-3 and J is TRBJ2-2, with D unclear. Trimming removed 2 bases from V and 2 bases from J, with 6 bases in between. Germline assignment: CDR1 SGHNT and CDR2 YENEEA. The CDR3 has 14 amino acids. The CDR3: CASSLRVNTGELFF. The CDR3 DNA is TGTGCCAGCAGCTTACGGGTTAACACCGGGGAGCTGTTTTTT.

This chain connects TRBV3-1 (or the pseudogene TRBV3-2) to TRBJ2-5; TRBD1 aligns across 7 bases. Germline CDR1 and CDR2: LGHDT and YNNKEL (reference sequence). CDR3 size: 14 residues. Germline trimming cut 4 bases from V and 7 bases from J; bases unmatched to any gene: 9. This CDR3 reads CASSPLRGHGTQYF. Written as DNA, the CDR3 is TGTGCCAGCAGCCCCCTTAGGGGGCACGGGACCCAGTACTTC.

In its sample, this clone was seen once. V is TRBV6-5 and J is TRBJ2-3, with 7 positions matching TRBD1. This CDR3 is 15 amino acids long. The V gene end was trimmed by 5 bases and the J gene end by 3 bases; junction bases not matched to a gene: 8. Per germline, CDR1 MNHEY and CDR2 SVGAGI. CDR3 DNA: TGTGCCAGCAGTCCCGGGGACAGTTCGACAGATACGCAGTATTTT. Amino acids: CASSPGDSSTDTQYF.

CDR3 residues: CASSRTGSDTQYF. DNA for the CDR3: TGTGCCAGCAGCAGGACAGGGTCAGATACGCAGTATTTT. The chain links TRBV27 to TRBJ2-3; 8 bases are shared with TRBD1. This CDR3 has 13 amino acids. V lost 6 bases, J lost 4 bases, and 3 bases stayed unmatched. The V gene's germline CDR1 is MNHEY and CDR2 SMNVEV (reference sequence).

The chain joins TRBV11-2 to TRBJ1-3, with TRBD1 as a possible D gene (6 bases). The CDR3 loop spans 15 amino acids. The germline V gene has CDR1 SGHAT and CDR2 FQNNGV. V was shortened by 2 bases and J by 2 bases, with 10 bases between the two germline ends. The CDR3 spells CASSLNRAAGNTIYF. CDR3 nucleotide sequence: TGTGCCAGCAGCTTAAACAGGGCGGCTGGAAACACCATATATTTT.

The V and J genes are TRBV7-2 and TRBJ2-1; D gene unclear. V was pared by 3 bases and J by 0 bases, with 6 bases between. The CDR3 runs to 14 residues. Germline CDR1 reads SGHTA; CDR2 reads FQGNSA. The CDR3 bases are TGTGCCAGCAGCTTCCCAGGCTCCTACAATGAGCAGTTCTTC. It codes for CASSFPGSYNEQFF.

As regards this clone: The sample contains more than one DNA sequence encoding this CDR3. The rearrangement joins TRBV7-2 to TRBJ2-7, with 11 positions matching TRBD1. The CDR3 length is 15 residues. CDR1 SGHTA and CDR2 FQGNSA come from the germline V gene. V shed 1 base and J 3 bases; nucleotides not matched to a gene: 2. The CDR3 loop reads CASSLEGQGGYEQYF. In DNA, the CDR3 is TGTGCCAGCAGCTTAGAGGGACAGGGGGGCTACGAGCAGTACTTC.

This chain connects TRBV18 to TRBJ2-5; D uncertain. The germline CDR1 and CDR2 sequences are KGHSH and LQKENI. The ends were cut back, 4 bases at V and 5 bases at J, with 8 bases in the middle. There are 12 residues in the CDR3. The CDR3 DNA reads as TGTGCCAGCTCACGGGCAAGGGAGACCCAGTACTTC. Translating gives CASSRARETQYF.

CDR3 bases: TGTGCCAGCAGCTTAGGGTTTGGGACTAGATCGGTCAATGAGCAGTTCTTC. This gives the protein CASSLGFGTRSVNEQFF. This chain connects TRBV7-2 to TRBJ2-1; 8 bases agree with TRBD2. Per germline, CDR1 SGHTA and CDR2 FQGNSA. The CDR3 runs to 17 residues. J was trimmed by 6 bases and V by 1 base; bases with no gene match: 11.

This clone was picked up one time. The gene calls are TRBV7-2 and TRBJ1-4; no definite D call. Germline assignment: CDR1 SGHTA and CDR2 FQGNSA. V gave up 5 bases and J gave up 8 bases, with 15 bases separating them. The CDR3 has 14 residues. The CDR3 DNA reads TGTGCCAGCAGCCCTCCAGGAGGTGACGAAAAACTGTTTTTT. Its protein is CASSPPGGDEKLFF.